This T cell receptor beta chain was found in a study of response to subunit inactivated influenza vaccine (dated by TCRdb to between 2018 and 2020). Study-wide context: To follow how T cells responded to a trivalent subunit inactivated influenza vaccine, the researchers relied on deep quantitative profiling of the T cell receptor repertoire. Points the paper makes about the study in general: The authors suggested that each seasonal influenza vaccination may recruit only a limited number of new T cells.

In regard to this clonotype: Its antigen is unknown. No base qualities exist here, and no much larger clone lies one base off it.

The CDR3 spans 14 residues, from the cysteine through the phenylalanine. Of all the DNA, just the CDR3 is kept, 42 bases in frame from base 1. The trim is 2 bases for V and 4 bases for J, with a gap of 14 bases between the germline ends. CDR1 and CDR2 were assigned from the germline V gene (reference sequence) as GTSNPN and SVGIG. The library relied on RT-PCR. Sequencing took place on an Illumina HiSeq 2500. The public sequencing data were trimmed at Q25 with fastp and processed into clonotypes with MiXCR by TCRdb, which kept only in-frame beta chains. Every entry covers one CDR3 protein and lists the most common genes and DNA from its rows. The sample table holds approximately 520,000 distinct CDR3 sequences, of which 25% were seen once. Under 2.5% of the sample rests with the top ten.

This sample comprised CD4+ T cells sorted from PBMCs, obtained around 5 days after vaccination. Rearrangement joined TRBV30 to TRBJ1-1, with a weak D call of TRBD1 (6 bases match). The sequence was obtained from a man in his fifties who received an inactivated influenza vaccine. Donor details come from another sample of the same person, matched by shared clones. CDR3 reads: CAWSRAGVGTEAFF. The nucleotide sequence is given as TGTGCCTGGAGTCGGGCAGGGGTTGGCACTGAAGCTTTCTTT.